One sample yielded the 11 T cell receptor beta chains listed below, sequenced in a study of blood T cells in healthy people across ages. A sample-barcoded 5' primer and a J-beta primer mix were used in a second PCR of about 7 to 11 cycles. MiXCR was run by TCRdb on the 5' RACE reads, yielding one entry per CDR3 protein. The sample records over 500,000 distinct CDR3 sequences, over 40% being singletons. Sequenced sample: blood. These receptors came from a woman aged 80 or older in good health.

This clonotype was counted a few times. This CDR3 reads CASSEQGGGYEQYF. CDR3 nucleotide sequence: TGTGCCAGCAGTGAACAGGGCGGGGGCTACGAGCAGTACTTC. J is TRBJ2-7 and V is TRBV25-1; 7 nucleotides match TRBD2. The V segment lost 2 bases and the J segment 3 bases; nucleotides outside the gene matches: 4. The CDR3 consists of 14 residues. In germline, CDR1 is MGHDK, CDR2 SYGVNS.

This clonotype was observed at least ten times. The genes are TRBV7-9 and TRBJ1-2; D is unclear. Trimming took 5 bases from V and 4 from J, leaving 11 bases between them. Germline V gene data show CDR1 as SEHNR and CDR2 as FQNEAQ (reference sequence). This CDR3 comprises 13 residues. CDR3 protein: CASSQREGYGYTF. In nucleotides, the CDR3 is TGTGCCAGCAGCCAGAGAGAGGGCTATGGCTACACCTTC.

With respect to this clonotype: A much larger clone differs from this one at a single base, so this may be a read error. This CDR3 is CASSGDSGTDTQYF. The CDR3 DNA reads TGTGCCAGCAGCGGGGACAGTGGCACAGATACGCAGTATTTT. This rearrangement joins TRBV9 to TRBJ2-3; 7 bases are shared with TRBD1. The CDR3 has 14 amino acids. Germline V CDR1 and CDR2: SGDLS, YYNGEE. V shed 3 bases, J shed 1 base, and the junction held 2 bases outside the gene matches.

This rearrangement joins TRBV5-1 to TRBJ2-1; 12 bases line up with TRBD1. The end of the DNA fits TRBJ2-7 better, so the J call may be wrong. Germline V gene sequence: CDR1 SGHRS, CDR2 YFSETQ. The CDR3 is made up of 16 amino acids. This CDR3 reads CASSSSRDRGPYEQYF. CDR3 coding DNA: TGCGCCAGCAGCTCCAGCCGGGACAGGGGGCCGTACGAGCAGTACTTC.

Note on this clonotype: This may stem from a read error, because a much larger clone lies one nucleotide away. The chain links TRBV27 to TRBJ1-2, with 7 bases fitting TRBD1. Germline lookup yields CDR1 MNHEY and CDR2 SMNVEV (reference sequence). The junction had 10 bases not matched to a gene; V was cut back by 5 bases and J by 4 bases. The CDR3 length is 15 residues. This chain's CDR3 is CASSLSRQGAYGYTF. For the CDR3, the DNA is TGTGCCAGCAGTCTTTCTAGACAGGGCGCCTATGGCTACACCTTC.

This clonotype was seen repeatedly, ten times or more. This may arise from a read error, as a much more abundant clone is one base away. The chain recombines TRBV30 with TRBJ2-1, with D perhaps being TRBD1 or TRBD2 (5 bases each). In germline, CDR1 is GTSNPN, CDR2 SVGIG (reference sequence). The CDR3 has 12 amino acids. CDR3 coding DNA: TGTGCCGGGAGTGTAAATACAGGAGAGCAGTTCTTC. Residues: CAGSVNTGEQFF.

V gene TRBV6-2 or TRBV6-3 combines with J gene TRBJ2-7; 7 bases fit TRBD1. CDR3 length: 14 residues. The V segment lost 5 bases and the J segment 2 bases; nucleotides outside the gene matches: 6. Per germline, CDR1 MNHEY and CDR2 SVGEGT. For the CDR3, the DNA is TGTGCCAGCAGTAACCCCAGGGGGACCTACGAGCAGTACTTC. Its translation: CASSNPRGTYEQYF.

The rearrangement uses TRBV7-2 and TRBJ1-3, with D unresolved. V gave up 1 base and J gave up 3 bases, with 1 base separating them. Germline V gene sequence: CDR1 SGHTA, CDR2 FQGNSA. This CDR3 is built from 12 residues. CDR3: CASSLDGNTIYF. The CDR3 DNA sequence: TGTGCCAGCAGCTTAGATGGAAACACCATATATTTT.

This clonotype was detected ten times or more. The chain recombines TRBV5-1 with TRBJ2-1; 7 nucleotides align to TRBD2. V lost 2 bases, J lost 1 base, and 3 bases stayed unmatched. CDR1 and CDR2 from the germline V gene are SGHRS and YFSETQ. The CDR3 length is 15 residues. The CDR3 nucleotides read TGCGCCAGCAGCTTACGGACTAGTTCCTACAATGAGCAGTTCTTC. Protein product: CASSLRTSSYNEQFF.

This clonotype has only a few counts. This rearrangement joins TRBV7-3 to TRBJ2-5, with D tentatively TRBD1 (6 bases). V was trimmed by 3 bases and J by 5 bases, leaving 13 bases between them. Germline CDR1 and CDR2: SGHTA and FQGTGA. The CDR3 covers 14 residues. In nucleotides, the CDR3 is TGTGCCAGCAGCTTCTACAGGGAGCGGGAGACCCAGTACTTC. It translates to CASSFYRERETQYF.

Only one count was recorded for this clonotype. V and J are TRBV12-3 or TRBV12-4 and TRBJ2-6; no clear D. V lost 2 bases to trimming and J lost 3 bases, with 11 bases between them. The CDR3 runs to 16 residues. The CDR3, as DNA: TGTGCCAGCAGTTTAAAGGCTCCTTTTGGGGCCAACGTCCTGACTTTC. Translation gives CASSLKAPFGANVLTF.